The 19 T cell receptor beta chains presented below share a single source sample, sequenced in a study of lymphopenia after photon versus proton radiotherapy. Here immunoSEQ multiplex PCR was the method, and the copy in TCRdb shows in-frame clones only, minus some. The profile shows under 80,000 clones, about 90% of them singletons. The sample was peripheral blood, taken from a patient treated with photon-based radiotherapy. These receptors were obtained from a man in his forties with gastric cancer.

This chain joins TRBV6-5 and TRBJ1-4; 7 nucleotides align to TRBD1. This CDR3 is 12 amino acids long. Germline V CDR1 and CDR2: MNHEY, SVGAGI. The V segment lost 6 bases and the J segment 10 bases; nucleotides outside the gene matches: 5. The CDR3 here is CASSPGGPKLFF. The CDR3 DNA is TGTGCCAGCAGCCCAGGGGGTCCAAAACTGTTTTTT.

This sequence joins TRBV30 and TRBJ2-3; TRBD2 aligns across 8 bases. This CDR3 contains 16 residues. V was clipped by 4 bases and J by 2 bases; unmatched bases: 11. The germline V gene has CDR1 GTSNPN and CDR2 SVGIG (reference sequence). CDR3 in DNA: TGTGCCTGGACCTGGGGGGAGCGGGGGACCACAGATACGCAGTATTTT. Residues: CAWTWGERGTTDTQYF. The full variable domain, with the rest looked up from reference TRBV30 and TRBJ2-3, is SQTIHQWPATLVQPVGSPLSLECTVEGTSNPNLYWYRQAAGRGLQLLFYSVGIGQISSEVPQNLSASRPQDRQFILSSKKLLLSDSGFYLCAWTWGERGTTDTQYFGPGTRLTVL.

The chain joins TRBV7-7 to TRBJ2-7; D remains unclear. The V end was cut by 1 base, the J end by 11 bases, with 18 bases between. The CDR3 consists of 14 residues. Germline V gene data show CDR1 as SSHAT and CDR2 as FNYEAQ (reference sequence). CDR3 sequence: CASSLEREGVKEYF. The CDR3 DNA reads TGTGCCAGCAGCTTAGAAAGGGAAGGAGTCAAGGAGTACTTC.

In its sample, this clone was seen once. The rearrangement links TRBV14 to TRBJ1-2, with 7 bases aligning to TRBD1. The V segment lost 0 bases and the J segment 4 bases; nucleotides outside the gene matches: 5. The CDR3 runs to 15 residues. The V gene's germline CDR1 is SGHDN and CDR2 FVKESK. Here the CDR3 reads CASSQERGPSYGYTF. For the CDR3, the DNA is TGTGCCAGCAGCCAAGAAAGGGGGCCTAGCTATGGCTACACCTTC. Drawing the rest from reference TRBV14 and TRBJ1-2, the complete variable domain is EAGVTQFPSHSVIEKGQTVTLRCDPISGHDNLYWYRRVMGKEIKFLLHFVKESKQDESGMPNNRFLAERTGGTYSTLKVQPAELEDSGVYFCASSQERGPSYGYTFGSGTRLTVV.

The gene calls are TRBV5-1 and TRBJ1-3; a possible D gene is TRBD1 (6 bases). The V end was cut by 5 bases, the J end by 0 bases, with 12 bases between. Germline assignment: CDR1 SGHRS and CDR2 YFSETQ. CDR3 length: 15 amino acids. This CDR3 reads CASRPTGFSGNTIYF. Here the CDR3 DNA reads TGCGCCAGCAGGCCGACAGGATTCTCTGGAAACACCATATATTTT.

The DNA of the CDR3 is TGCGCCAGCAGCCAAGGTAGCCACCTCGTTAGCAATCAGCCCCAGCATTTT. Translation gives CASSQGSHLVSNQPQHF. The gene calls are TRBV4-1 and TRBJ1-5; D gene uncertain. Germline-derived CDR1 and CDR2 are MGHRA and YSYEKL. The CDR3 length is 17 residues. With 1 base removed from V and 0 bases from J, the gap between germline ends came to 13 bases.

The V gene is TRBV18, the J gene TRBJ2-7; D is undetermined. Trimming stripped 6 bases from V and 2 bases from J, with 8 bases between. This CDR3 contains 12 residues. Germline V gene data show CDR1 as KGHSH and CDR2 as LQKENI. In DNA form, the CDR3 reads TGTGCCAGCTCGGACCGTACCTACGAGCAGTACTTC. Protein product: CASSDRTYEQYF.

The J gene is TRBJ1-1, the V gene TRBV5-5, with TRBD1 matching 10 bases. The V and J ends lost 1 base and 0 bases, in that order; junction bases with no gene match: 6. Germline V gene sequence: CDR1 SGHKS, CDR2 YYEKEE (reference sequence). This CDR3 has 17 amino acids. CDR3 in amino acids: CASSLNDRGLMNTEAFF. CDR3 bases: TGTGCCAGCAGCTTGAATGACAGGGGGCTCATGAACACTGAAGCTTTCTTT.

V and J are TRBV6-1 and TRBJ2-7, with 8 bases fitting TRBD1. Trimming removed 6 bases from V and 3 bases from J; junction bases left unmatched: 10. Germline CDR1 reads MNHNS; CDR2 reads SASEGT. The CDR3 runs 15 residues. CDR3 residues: CASRDAGQGIYEQYF. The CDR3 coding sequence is TGTGCCAGCAGGGATGCCGGACAGGGTATCTACGAGCAGTACTTC.

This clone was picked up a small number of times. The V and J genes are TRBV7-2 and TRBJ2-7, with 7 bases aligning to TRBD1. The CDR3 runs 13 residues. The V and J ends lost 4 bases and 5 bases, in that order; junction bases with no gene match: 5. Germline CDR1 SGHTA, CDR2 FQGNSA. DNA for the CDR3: TGTGCCAGCAGCTGGGCCAGGGGGAACGAGCAGTACTTC. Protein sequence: CASSWARGNEQYF. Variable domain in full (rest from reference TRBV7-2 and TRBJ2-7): GAGVSQSPSNKVTEKGKDVELRCDPISGHTALYWYRQSLGQGLEFLIYFQGNSAPDKSGLPSDRFSAERTGGSVSTLTIQRTQQEDSAVYLCASSWARGNEQYFGPGTRLTVT.

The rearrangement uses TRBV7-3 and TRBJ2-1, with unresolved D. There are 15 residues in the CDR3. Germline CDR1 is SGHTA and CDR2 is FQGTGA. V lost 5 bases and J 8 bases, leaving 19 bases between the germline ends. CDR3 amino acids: CASSPRAAQNDEQFF. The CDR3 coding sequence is TGTGCCAGCAGCCCCCGCGCAGCGCAAAACGATGAGCAGTTCTTC.

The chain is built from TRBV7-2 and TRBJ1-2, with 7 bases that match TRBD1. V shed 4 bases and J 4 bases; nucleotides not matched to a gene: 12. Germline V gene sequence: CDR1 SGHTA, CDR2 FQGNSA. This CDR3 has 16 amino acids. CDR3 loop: CASSSLRTGMSYGYTF. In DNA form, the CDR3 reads TGTGCCAGCAGCTCACTTCGGACAGGAATGAGCTATGGCTACACCTTC.

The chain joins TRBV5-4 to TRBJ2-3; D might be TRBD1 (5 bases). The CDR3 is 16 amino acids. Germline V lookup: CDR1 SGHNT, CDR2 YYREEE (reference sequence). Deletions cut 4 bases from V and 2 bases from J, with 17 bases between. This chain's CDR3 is CASSLDRPGITDTQYF. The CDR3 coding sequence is TGTGCCAGCAGCCTAGACCGGCCAGGGATCACAGATACGCAGTATTTT.

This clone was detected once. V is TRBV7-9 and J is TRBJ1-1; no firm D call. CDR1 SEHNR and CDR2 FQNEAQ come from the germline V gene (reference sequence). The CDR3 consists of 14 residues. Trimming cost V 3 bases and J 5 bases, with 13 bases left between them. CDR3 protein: CASSFPSRGTEAFF. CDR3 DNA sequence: TGTGCCAGCAGCTTCCCTTCGCGAGGGACTGAAGCTTTCTTT.

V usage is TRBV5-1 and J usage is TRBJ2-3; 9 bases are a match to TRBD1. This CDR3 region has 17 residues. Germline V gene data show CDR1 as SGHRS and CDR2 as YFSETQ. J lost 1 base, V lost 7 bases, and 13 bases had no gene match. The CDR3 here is CASGKGQGKRGTDTQYF. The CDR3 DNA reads TGCGCCAGCGGGAAGGGACAGGGAAAGCGGGGCACAGATACGCAGTATTTT. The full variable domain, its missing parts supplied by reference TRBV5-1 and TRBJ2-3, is KAGVTQTPRYLIKTRGQQVTLSCSPISGHRSVSWYQQTPGQGLQFLFEYFSETQRNKGNFPGRFSGRQFSNSRSEMNVSTLELGDSALYLCASGKGQGKRGTDTQYFGPGTRLTVL.

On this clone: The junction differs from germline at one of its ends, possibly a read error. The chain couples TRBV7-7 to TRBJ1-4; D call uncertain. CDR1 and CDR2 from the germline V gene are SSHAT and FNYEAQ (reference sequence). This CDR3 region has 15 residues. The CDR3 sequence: CASSQVLGIGEKLFF. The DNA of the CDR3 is TGTGCTAGCAGCCAGGTTTTGGGGATCGGGGAAAAACTGTTTTTT.

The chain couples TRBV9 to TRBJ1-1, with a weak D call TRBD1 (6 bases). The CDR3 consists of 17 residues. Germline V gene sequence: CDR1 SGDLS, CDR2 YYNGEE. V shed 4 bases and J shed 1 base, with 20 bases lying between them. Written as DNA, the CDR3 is TGTGCCAGCAGCCCGAGAGGGGACATTGAGGGGAACACTGAAGCTTTCTTT. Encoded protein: CASSPRGDIEGNTEAFF.

The CDR3 sequence is CASRPGQGPYGYTF. The CDR3 DNA is TGTGCCAGTAGGCCGGGACAGGGTCCCTATGGCTACACCTTC. The J gene is TRBJ1-2, the V gene TRBV19, with 9 positions matching TRBD1. Germline assignment: CDR1 LNHDA and CDR2 SQIVND (reference sequence). V gave up 6 bases and J gave up 4 bases; unmatched junction bases: 6. There are 14 residues in the CDR3. The full variable domain, its missing parts supplied by reference TRBV19 and TRBJ1-2, is DGGITQSPKYLFRKEGQNVTLSCEQNLNHDAMYWYRQDPGQGLRLIYYSQIVNDFQKGDIAEGYSVSREKKESFPLTVTSAQKNPTAFYLCASRPGQGPYGYTFGSGTRLTVV.

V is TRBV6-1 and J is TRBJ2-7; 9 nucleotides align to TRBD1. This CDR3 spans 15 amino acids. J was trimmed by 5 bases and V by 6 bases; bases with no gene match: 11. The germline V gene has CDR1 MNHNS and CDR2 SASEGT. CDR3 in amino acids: CASSGAGQGYNEQYF. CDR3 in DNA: TGTGCCAGCAGCGGGGCGGGACAGGGTTACAACGAGCAGTACTTC.